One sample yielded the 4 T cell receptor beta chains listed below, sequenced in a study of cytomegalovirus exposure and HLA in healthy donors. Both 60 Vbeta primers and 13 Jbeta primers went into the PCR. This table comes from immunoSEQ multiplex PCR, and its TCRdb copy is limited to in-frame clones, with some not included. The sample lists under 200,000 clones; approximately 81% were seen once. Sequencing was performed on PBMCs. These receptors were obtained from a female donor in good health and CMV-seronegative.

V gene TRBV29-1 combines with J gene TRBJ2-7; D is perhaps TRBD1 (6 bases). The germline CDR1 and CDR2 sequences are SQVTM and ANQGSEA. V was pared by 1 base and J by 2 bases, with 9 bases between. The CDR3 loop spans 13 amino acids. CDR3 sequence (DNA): TGCAGCGTTGAAGGGGCAGGGGCCTACGAGCAGTACTTC. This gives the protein CSVEGAGAYEQYF.

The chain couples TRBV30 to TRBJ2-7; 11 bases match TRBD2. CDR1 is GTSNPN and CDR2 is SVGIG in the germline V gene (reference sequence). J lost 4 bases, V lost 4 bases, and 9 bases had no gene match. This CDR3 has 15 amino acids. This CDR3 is CAWTVLASGRYEQYF. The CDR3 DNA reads TGTGCCTGGACCGTGCTGGCTAGCGGGAGGTACGAGCAGTACTTC.

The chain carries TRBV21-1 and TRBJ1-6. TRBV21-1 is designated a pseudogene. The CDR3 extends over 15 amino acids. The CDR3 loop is CARDWREGYNSPLHF. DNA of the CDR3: TGTGCCAGGGACTGGAGGGAGGGGTATAATTCACCCCTCCACTTT.

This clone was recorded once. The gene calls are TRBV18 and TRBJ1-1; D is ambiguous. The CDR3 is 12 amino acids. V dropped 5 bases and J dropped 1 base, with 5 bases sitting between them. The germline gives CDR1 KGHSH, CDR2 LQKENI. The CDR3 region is CASSDRNTEAFF. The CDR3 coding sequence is TGTGCCAGCTCAGATAGGAACACTGAAGCTTTCTTT.